The rows below give T cell receptor beta chains drawn from one sample of a study of T cell repertoires in cytomegalovirus infection. TCRdb called the reads again in MiXCR, with one record for every CDR3 protein. The table has approximately 320,000 distinct CDR3 sequences, 9.5% seen once. Sequencing was performed on PBMCs. Receptor source: a human donor in good health (CMV status not recorded). Some clones in this sample may be carry-over from other donors' samples. Each CDR3 is given with its conserved first and last residue. A D gene is named only where the DNA matches it firmly. Some rows mark clone size as missing; the rest say once, few, many or name a class of expanded clone.

clone_size,v_call,d_call,j_call,cdr3_aa,cdr3_nt
many,TRBV7-2,TRBD2,TRBJ2-7,CASSSESGRFSYEQYF,TGTGCCAGCAGCTCCGAGAGCGGGAGGTTCTCTTACGAGCAGTACTTC
many,TRBV28,-,TRBJ2-5,CASSLEGQLRGTQYF,TGTGCCAGCAGTTTAGAAGGACAGCTACGAGGGACCCAGTACTTC
few,TRBV19,TRBD1,TRBJ2-7,CASRDSLSYEQYF,TGTGCCAGCCGGGACAGTCTCTCCTACGAGCAGTACTTC
-,TRBV7-2,-,TRBJ2-2,CAAGLLNTGELFF,TGTGCTGCAGGCCTCCTGAACACCGGGGAGCTGTTTTTT
-,TRBV6-6,-,TRBJ1-2,CASSPDSSEGYTF,TGTGCCAGCAGCCCGGATAGTTCGGAAGGCTACACCTTC
few,TRBV2,-,TRBJ2-1,CASSEGWSDEQFF,TGTGCCAGCAGTGAAGGTTGGTCGGATGAGCAGTTCTTC
-,TRBV7-2,-,TRBJ1-5,CASSLVGGGRQPQHF,TGTGCCAGCAGCTTAGTTGGCGGGGGGCGTCAGCCCCAGCATTTT
few,TRBV7-8,TRBD1,TRBJ1-1,CASRGQGQTEAFF,TGTGCCAGCAGGGGACAGGGACAGACTGAAGCTTTCTTT
many,TRBV7-2,TRBD1,TRBJ2-7,CASSSLKPGTVGYYEQYF,TGTGCCAGCAGCTCACTTAAACCCGGGACAGTCGGCTACTACGAGCAGTACTTC
-,TRBV6-2/TRBV6-3,-,TRBJ2-1,CASSYEHEQFF,TGTGCCAGCAGTTACGAGCATGAGCAGTTCTTC
many,TRBV7-2,-,TRBJ2-2,CASTSNANTGELFF,TGTGCCAGCACCTCCAACGCGAACACCGGGGAGCTGTTTTTT
-,TRBV4-1,TRBD1,TRBJ1-1,CASSPTGGGVTEAFF,TGCGCCAGCAGCCCGACAGGGGGGGGTGTTACTGAAGCTTTCTTT
-,TRBV7-2,TRBD1,TRBJ2-1,CASSLGLGTGEGNEQFF,TGTGCCAGCAGCTTAGGGCTTGGGACAGGGGAAGGCAATGAGCAGTTCTTC
many,TRBV28,TRBD2,TRBJ2-7,CASSLWSTGEGTSGRGPYEQYF,TGTGCCAGCAGTTTATGGTCAACAGGGGAAGGGACTAGCGGGAGGGGCCCCTACGAGCAGTACTTC
many,TRBV28,TRBD2,TRBJ2-3,CASIPLVWAGERKDTQYF,TGTGCCAGCATCCCCTTGGTGTGGGCGGGAGAAAGAAAAGATACGCAGTATTTT
few,TRBV7-2,TRBD2,TRBJ2-1,CASSLAILAGPYNEQFF,TGTGCCAGCAGCTTAGCGATCCTAGCGGGGCCTTACAATGAGCAGTTCTTC
-,TRBV6-1,TRBD1,TRBJ1-2,CASSELYSGQGNGYTF,TGTGCCAGCAGTGAATTATACTCTGGACAGGGCAATGGCTACACCTTC
-,TRBV27,-,TRBJ1-5,CASSPRRGASNQPQHF,TGTGCCAGCAGTCCCCGGAGGGGGGCGAGCAATCAGCCCCAGCATTTT
many,TRBV29-1,-,TRBJ2-5,CSVRGRGQETQYF,TGCAGCGTTCGGGGGAGAGGACAAGAGACCCAGTACTTC
-,TRBV29-1,-,TRBJ1-4,CSVGRASNEKLFF,TGCAGCGTCGGCAGAGCGTCTAATGAAAAACTGTTTTTT